This section outlines one T cell receptor (beta chain) sequence together with its context. These data belong to a study of blood T cells in healthy people across ages. A second 7 to 11 cycle PCR used barcoded and J-beta primers. TCRdb recomputed calls from the 5' RACE reads with MiXCR, one row per CDR3 protein. This sample has over a million distinct CDR3 sequences; almost 25% occur once, and the top ten carry 0.65% to 0.95%. Germline-derived CDR1 and CDR2 are DFQATT and SNEGSKA (reference sequence). The CDR3 is 14 amino acids. With 0 bases removed from V and 0 bases from J, the gap between germline ends came to 6 bases. This same sample was also part of a study on T cells of mothers and their children.

The genes are TRBV20-1 and TRBJ1-3; D is unclear. The receptor's source is a girl aged 2 to 9 in good health. Source material: blood. DNA of the CDR3: TGCAGTGCTAGAGATCCCCGCTCTGGAAACACCATATATTTT. It translates to CSARDPRSGNTIYF.